This is a list of T cell receptor beta chains from one sample in a study of blood T cell repertoires in COVID-19. Data came from immunoSEQ multiplex PCR; TCRdb stores just in-frame clones and leaves some out. The table has over 250,000 clones, about 83% seen once. Input material: peripheral blood. The receptors here all came from a woman between 50 and 59 years old who had recovered from COVID-19. CDR3s include the opening cysteine and the closing phenylalanine or tryptophan. Each record gives: clone size, J gene, V gene, D gene, CDR3 protein, CDR3 DNA. A D gene is named only where the DNA matches it firmly. For some rows the clone size is stated as once, few or many, or as a class when expanded; others skip it.

size: .
J: TRBJ2-7
V: TRBV5-6
D: TRBD2
CDR3: CASSPASGSPYEQYF
DNA: TGTGCCAGCAGCCCCGCTAGCGGGAGCCCCTACGAGCAGTACTTC

size: .
J: TRBJ2-7
V: TRBV28
D: .
CDR3: CASSLIQGGIGQYF
DNA: TGTGCCAGCAGTTTAATACAGGGGGGGATCGGGCAGTACTTC

size: once
J: TRBJ2-5
V: TRBV6-2/TRBV6-3
D: TRBD1
CDR3: CASSEDRYGGRQTQYF
DNA: TGTGCCAGCAGTGAGGACAGGTATGGGGGCCGGCAGACCCAGTACTTC

size: .
J: TRBJ1-1
V: TRBV6-5
D: TRBD1
CDR3: CASSQRDSRRSFF
DNA: TGTGCCAGCAGTCAAAGGGACAGCCGAAGATCTTTCTTT

size: .
J: TRBJ1-6
V: TRBV27
D: .
CDR3: CASSFVGLNSPLHF
DNA: TGTGCCAGCAGTTTTGTCGGTTTGAATTCACCCCTCCACTTT

size: .
J: TRBJ1-2
V: TRBV19
D: .
CDR3: CASRDAGRNYGYTF
DNA: TGTGCCAGCAGGGATGCGGGACGGAACTATGGCTACACCTTC

size: .
J: TRBJ1-1
V: TRBV5-1
D: TRBD1
CDR3: CASSLEGVRGLWITEAFF
DNA: TGCGCCAGCAGCTTGGAGGGGGTCAGGGGGCTCTGGATCACTGAAGCTTTCTTT

size: once
J: TRBJ1-2
V: TRBV7-9
D: .
CDR3: CASSSAGGADGYTF
DNA: TGTGCCAGCAGCTCCGCAGGAGGGGCGGATGGCTACACCTTC

size: .
J: TRBJ1-4
V: TRBV19
D: .
CDR3: CASSPRQAVLFF
DNA: TGTGCCAGTAGTCCGCGACAAGCGGTACTGTTTTTT

size: .
J: TRBJ1-4
V: TRBV14
D: .
CDR3: CASSQVGWGDEKLFF
DNA: TGTGCCAGCAGCCAAGTTGGCTGGGGGGATGAAAAACTGTTTTTT

size: .
J: TRBJ2-2
V: TRBV18
D: .
CDR3: CASSPPSLRVATGELFF
DNA: TGTGCCAGCTCACCACCTTCTTTGAGGGTTGCCACCGGGGAGCTGTTTTTT

size: few
J: TRBJ2-7
V: TRBV7-9
D: .
CDR3: CASSLVGGTYEQYF
DNA: TGTGCCAGCAGCTTAGTTGGAGGTACCTACGAGCAGTACTTC

size: .
J: TRBJ2-1
V: TRBV5-1
D: TRBD2
CDR3: CASSGGLAGEGEQFF
DNA: TGCGCCAGCAGCGGAGGACTAGCGGGAGAGGGTGAGCAGTTCTTC

size: .
J: TRBJ2-1
V: TRBV18
D: TRBD1
CDR3: CASSPIGQAYNEQFF
DNA: TGTGCCAGCTCACCGATAGGACAGGCATACAATGAGCAGTTCTTC

size: .
J: TRBJ2-5
V: TRBV7-2
D: .
CDR3: CASSSTRETQYF
DNA: TGTGCCAGCAGTTCCACCCGGGAGACCCAGTACTTC

size: .
J: TRBJ1-3
V: TRBV11-2
D: TRBD1
CDR3: CASSSRDRGISGNTIYF
DNA: TGTGCCAGCAGCTCCCGGGACAGGGGGATCTCTGGAAACACCATATATTTT

size: .
J: TRBJ2-7
V: TRBV2
D: .
CDR3: CASSEALGLHYEQYF
DNA: TGTGCCAGCAGTGAAGCGCTCGGACTACACTACGAGCAGTACTTC

size: .
J: TRBJ1-2
V: TRBV20-1
D: .
CDR3: CTLQGYYGYTF
DNA: TGCACCTTACAGGGCTACTATGGCTACACCTTC

size: .
J: TRBJ1-2
V: TRBV7-2
D: .
CDR3: CASSMQGGARASGYTF
DNA: TGTGCCAGCAGCATGCAGGGCGGGGCTCGGGCCTCTGGCTACACCTTC

size: .
J: TRBJ2-3
V: TRBV2
D: .
CDR3: CASTPTGDTQYF
DNA: TGTGCCAGCACCCCGACGGGGGATACGCAGTATTTT

size: .
J: TRBJ1-5
V: TRBV2
D: TRBD1
CDR3: CASSGVTGGGIPQHF
DNA: TGTGCCAGCAGTGGGGTGACAGGGGGCGGAATTCCCCAGCATTTT

size: .
J: TRBJ2-1
V: TRBV28
D: .
CDR3: CASSSFRGRSGVVEQFF
DNA: TGTGCCAGCAGTTCCTTCCGAGGCCGCAGTGGCGTCGTTGAGCAGTTCTTC

size: .
J: TRBJ1-2
V: TRBV14
D: .
CDR3: CASSPLSGWDYGYTF
DNA: TGTGCCAGCAGCCCGCTGAGCGGGTGGGACTATGGCTACACCTTC

size: few
J: TRBJ2-2
V: TRBV19
D: .
CDR3: CASTPLRGARDTGELFF
DNA: TGTGCCAGTACCCCGCTCCGGGGGGCTAGGGACACCGGGGAGCTGTTTTTT

size: .
J: TRBJ2-5
V: TRBV5-1
D: .
CDR3: CASSLGGARETQYF
DNA: TGCGCCAGCAGCTTGGGTGGGGCCCGGGAGACCCAGTACTTC

size: .
J: TRBJ1-2
V: TRBV28
D: .
CDR3: CASCSLGVGGVYGYTF
DNA: TGTGCCAGCTGCAGTTTAGGGGTGGGAGGAGTCTATGGCTACACCTTC

size: .
J: TRBJ2-1
V: TRBV7-3
D: TRBD2
CDR3: CASSYPGGGGYHNEQFF
DNA: TGTGCCAGCAGCTACCCCGGGGGCGGGGGGTATCACAATGAGCAGTTCTTC

size: .
J: TRBJ2-5
V: TRBV7-2
D: .
CDR3: CASSLGSQETQYF
DNA: TGTGCCAGCAGCTTAGGCAGCCAAGAGACCCAGTACTTC

size: .
J: TRBJ1-6
V: TRBV6-6
D: TRBD1
CDR3: CASSSRTGYDISPLHF
DNA: TGTGCCAGCAGTTCCAGGACAGGGTATGATATTTCACCCCTCCACTTT

size: .
J: TRBJ2-7
V: TRBV5-1
D: .
CDR3: CASSPGASTYEQYF
DNA: TGCGCCAGCAGCCCGGGAGCCAGTACCTACGAGCAGTACTTC

size: .
J: TRBJ2-7
V: TRBV4-1
D: .
CDR3: CASSQVWQVFYEQYF
DNA: TGCGCCAGCAGCCAAGTGTGGCAAGTCTTCTACGAGCAGTACTTC

size: .
J: TRBJ2-1
V: TRBV29-1
D: .
CDR3: CSVESPGSSGSYNEQFF
DNA: TGCAGCGTTGAATCACCGGGTTCCTCGGGGTCCTACAATGAGCAGTTCTTC

size: .
J: TRBJ2-1
V: TRBV5-1
D: .
CDR3: CASSPVSYNEQFF
DNA: TGCGCCAGCAGCCCCGTTTCCTACAATGAGCAGTTCTTC

size: .
J: TRBJ2-1
V: TRBV9
D: TRBD1
CDR3: CASSVGGGSDSYNEQFF
DNA: TGTGCCAGCAGCGTAGGAGGGGGCTCGGACTCCTACAATGAGCAGTTCTTC

size: .
J: TRBJ2-7
V: TRBV7-9
D: TRBD1
CDR3: CASSLGGDRDSYEQYF
DNA: TGTGCCAGCAGCTTAGGCGGGGACAGGGACTCCTACGAGCAGTACTTC

size: .
J: TRBJ1-1
V: TRBV5-1
D: .
CDR3: CASSLSQYTEAFF
DNA: TGCGCCAGCAGCTTGAGTCAGTACACTGAAGCTTTCTTT

size: .
J: TRBJ1-1
V: TRBV19
D: .
CDR3: CASRRAGMNTEAFF
DNA: TGTGCCAGTAGACGGGCAGGGATGAACACTGAAGCTTTCTTT

size: .
J: TRBJ2-1
V: TRBV6-2/TRBV6-3
D: TRBD2
CDR3: CASSYAASGSQDEQFF
DNA: TGTGCCAGCAGTTACGCGGCTAGCGGGAGCCAGGATGAGCAGTTCTTC

size: .
J: TRBJ1-3
V: TRBV27
D: .
CDR3: CASSFGEGYSGNTIYF
DNA: TGTGCCAGCAGTTTCGGGGAGGGTTATTCTGGAAACACCATATATTTT

size: .
J: TRBJ1-2
V: TRBV4-1
D: TRBD1
CDR3: CASSQASQGALSYTF
DNA: TGCGCCAGCAGCCAAGCCTCACAGGGGGCGTTGAGCTACACCTTC

size: .
J: TRBJ1-5
V: TRBV5-5
D: .
CDR3: CASSLAFSGGQPQHF
DNA: TGTGCCAGCAGCTTGGCCTTCTCGGGGGGTCAGCCCCAGCATTTT

size: .
J: TRBJ2-7
V: TRBV2
D: .
CDR3: CASRYREEYDEQYF
DNA: TGTGCCAGCAGATATCGCGAGGAGTACGACGAGCAGTACTTC

size: .
J: TRBJ1-6
V: TRBV6-1
D: TRBD1
CDR3: CASSASLQGVPNSPLHF
DNA: TGTGCCAGCAGTGCGAGTCTACAGGGGGTGCCTAATTCACCCCTCCACTTT

size: .
J: TRBJ2-1
V: TRBV11-3
D: TRBD2
CDR3: CASSSNLAGSYNEQFF
DNA: TGTGCCAGCAGCTCCAACCTAGCGGGGTCCTACAATGAGCAGTTCTTC